Following are 9 T cell receptor beta chains from one sample sequenced in a study of blood T cell repertoires in COVID-19. TCRdb's table, derived via immunoSEQ multiplex PCR, lists solely in-frame clones and lacks some. Of about 400,000 clones listed, roughly 90% are singletons. Specimen: peripheral blood. The receptors were gathered from a man aged 40-49 years with acute or convalescent COVID-19.

The chain joins TRBV4-1 to TRBJ1-4, with D perhaps matching TRBD1 (5 bases). Germline lookup yields CDR1 MGHRA and CDR2 YSYEKL. CDR3 size: 14 residues. The V end was cut by 0 bases, the J end by 8 bases, with 10 bases between. CDR3 nucleotide sequence: TGCGCCAGCAGCCAAGAGGGACTTTTCGAAAAACTGTTTTTT. Translating gives CASSQEGLFEKLFF.

J is TRBJ1-2 and V is TRBV30, with 7 nucleotides matching TRBD1. CDR3 length: 15 amino acids. The V gene's germline CDR1 is GTSNPN and CDR2 SVGIG (reference sequence). Germline trimming cut 0 bases from V and 7 bases from J; bases unmatched to any gene: 11. The CDR3: CAWSVREKGASGYTF. For the CDR3, the DNA is TGTGCCTGGAGTGTACGTGAAAAGGGGGCGTCTGGCTACACCTTC.

The chain is built from TRBV19 and TRBJ2-1; perhaps TRBD2 as D (6 bases). The CDR3 consists of 16 residues. V gave up 5 bases and J gave up 4 bases, with 18 bases separating them. CDR1 is LNHDA and CDR2 is SQIVND in the germline V gene (reference sequence). CDR3 nucleotides: TGTGCCAGTAGTGACCGACTTGGCGGGGTATACAATGAGCAGTTCTTC. It encodes CASSDRLGGVYNEQFF.

This chain uses TRBV15 with TRBJ2-2; 7 bases are a match to TRBD1. CDR3 length equals 17 residues. V was pared by 3 bases and J by 3 bases, with 10 bases of the junction left unmatched. Per germline, CDR1 LNHNV and CDR2 YYDKDF (reference sequence). The CDR3 coding sequence is TGTGCCACCAGCAGGCCATTTCCCACAGGGGACACCGGGGAGCTGTTTTTT. Its translation is CATSRPFPTGDTGELFF.

The chain recombines TRBV12-3 or TRBV12-4 with TRBJ1-1; tentative D call: TRBD1 (6 bases). This CDR3 has 11 residues. The V gene lost 6 bases and the J gene lost 8 bases, with 10 bases spanning the gap. The CDR3, as DNA: TGTGCCAGCAGATACGGACAGGAAGCTTTCTTT. Amino acid sequence: CASRYGQEAFF.

This chain connects TRBV27 to TRBJ1-1; TRBD1 is a possible D gene (5 bases). CDR1 is MNHEY, CDR2 SMNVEV, per germline (reference sequence). The CDR3 is made up of 14 amino acids. Trimming shortened V by 2 bases and J by 5 bases, and 12 bases separated the two germline ends. The CDR3 DNA is TGTGCCAGCAGTTTAACTGGGGGGGTAACTGAAGCTTTCTTT. This translates into CASSLTGGVTEAFF.

The chain links TRBV7-9 to TRBJ2-5, with D unresolved. This CDR3 is built from 15 residues. V was trimmed by 4 bases and J by 5 bases, leaving 17 bases between them. Germline V gene lookup returns CDR1 SEHNR and CDR2 FQNEAQ (reference sequence). The CDR3 coding sequence is TGTGCCAGCAGCTCCCCGGCGTTTGTGAGGGAGACCCAGTACTTC. This sequence encodes CASSSPAFVRETQYF.

This clone was found once. This chain connects TRBV6-5 to TRBJ1-2; maybe TRBD1 (6 bases). Trimming took 10 bases from V and 8 from J, leaving 17 bases between them. Germline V gives CDR1 MNHEY, CDR2 SVGAGI. CDR3 length: 12 amino acids. CDR3 in amino acids: CATGTLDGGYTF. The CDR3 coding sequence is TGTGCCACCGGGACATTAGACGGAGGCTACACCTTC.

The gene calls are TRBV7-9 and TRBJ1-2; possibly TRBD1 for D (6 bases). Germline CDR1 SEHNR, CDR2 FQNEAQ (reference sequence). The CDR3 is 16 residues long. V lost 4 bases, J lost 8 bases, and 23 bases lay in between. The CDR3 DNA reads TGTGCCAGCAGCTCGGGAAACTCGGACTCGGGGGGCGGCTACACCTTC. Amino acid sequence: CASSSGNSDSGGGYTF.